Each of the 20 T cell receptor beta chains below was sequenced from the same sample in a study of blood T cell repertoires in COVID-19. Profiling relied on immunoSEQ multiplex PCR, and the TCRdb table lists in-frame clones only, not all of them. The sample lists around 150,000 clones, 80% to 85% occurring once. Sequenced sample: peripheral blood. Source of these receptors: a woman older than 75 with active or convalescent COVID-19.

The chain recombines TRBV10-3 with TRBJ2-3, with D perhaps matching TRBD1 (5 bases). V lost 7 bases to trimming and J lost 2 bases, with 10 bases between them. The germline V gene encodes CDR1 ENHRY and CDR2 SYGVKD. The CDR3 contains 13 residues. CDR3 nucleotide sequence: TGTGCCATCAAGACAGCGAACACAGATACGCAGTATTTT. Translating gives CAIKTANTDTQYF.

The chain has TRBV12-3 or TRBV12-4 and TRBJ1-1; TRBD1 might be the D (5 bases). V gave up 6 bases and J gave up 8 bases, with 13 bases separating them. CDR3 size: 12 residues. CDR3 in amino acids: CASREAKGEAFF. The CDR3 DNA follows: TGTGCCAGCAGAGAAGCCAAGGGGGAAGCTTTCTTT.

This chain connects TRBV5-8 to TRBJ2-2, with 8 nucleotides matching TRBD1. In germline, CDR1 is SGHTS, CDR2 YDEGEE. The ends lost 0 bases at V and 4 bases at J; junction bases unmatched: 2. This CDR3 has 15 amino acids. Here the CDR3 reads CASSLAQGATGELFF. The CDR3 region has the DNA TGTGCCAGCAGCTTGGCGCAGGGGGCCACCGGGGAGCTGTTTTTT.

Only one count was recorded for this clone. J is TRBJ2-3 and V is TRBV7-9; 10 positions match TRBD2. Germline V lookup: CDR1 SEHNR, CDR2 FQNEAQ (reference sequence). The CDR3 length is 14 residues. The V and J ends lost 11 bases and 6 bases, in that order; junction bases with no gene match: 11. CDR3 nucleotide sequence: TGTGCCTTAGAGCCTAGCGGGGGTTGGGATACGCAGTATTTT. Protein sequence: CALEPSGGWDTQYF.

V usage is TRBV4-3 and J usage is TRBJ2-3; D is undetermined. This CDR3 spans 15 amino acids. Germline CDR1 is LGHNA and CDR2 is YSLEER. V lost 1 base and J 7 bases, leaving 15 bases between the germline ends. The CDR3 DNA is TGCGCCAGCAGCCAAGTTTATCAATCAGTCCATACGCAGTATTTT. Translated: CASSQVYQSVHTQYF.

This chain links TRBV18 with TRBJ2-5; 7 positions agree with TRBD1. The CDR3 has 14 residues. V lost 3 bases and J lost 1; bases outside the gene matches: 2. From germline, CDR1 is KGHSH and CDR2 LQKENI. Here the CDR3 reads CASSPGQVQETQYF. CDR3 DNA sequence: TGTGCCAGCTCACCTGGACAGGTCCAAGAGACCCAGTACTTC.

This clone was counted only a few times. CDR3 loop: CASSPGLALGVEQFF. DNA for the CDR3: TGTGCCAGCAGTCCGGGACTAGCGCTAGGAGTAGAGCAGTTCTTC. J is TRBJ2-1 and V is TRBV27, with TRBD2 matching over 10 bases. Germline V gene sequence: CDR1 MNHEY, CDR2 SMNVEV (reference sequence). The CDR3 contains 15 residues. V was pared by 5 bases and J by 10 bases, with 11 bases of the junction left unmatched.

This clone showed up just once. This chain joins TRBV11-3 and TRBJ2-7; possible D gene TRBD1, 6 bases. V was clipped by 2 bases and J by 6 bases, with 11 bases between them. Germline CDR1 reads SGHNT; CDR2 reads YENEEA. The CDR3 runs 13 residues. The CDR3 loop reads CASSLWGRSEQYF. The CDR3 nucleotides read TGTGCCAGCAGCTTATGGGGGCGTAGCGAGCAGTACTTC.

The V call is TRBV5-8, the J call TRBJ1-2; 7 positions agree with TRBD1. The V gene's germline CDR1 is SGHTS and CDR2 YDEGEE. The CDR3 spans 15 residues. Trimming cost V 5 bases and J 8 bases; bases outside gene matches: 15. The CDR3 coding sequence is TGTGCCAGCAGTTCCCCCCCCGGGACAGCTATCGGCTACACCTTC. Amino acids: CASSSPPGTAIGYTF.

The rearrangement joins TRBV19 to TRBJ2-7; 10 nucleotides line up with TRBD2. Germline V gene sequence: CDR1 LNHDA, CDR2 SQIVND (reference sequence). The CDR3 contains 15 residues. J gave up 2 bases and V 3 bases, and 4 bases lay outside the gene matches. As DNA, the CDR3 is TGTGCCAGTAGTATCGAACTAGCGGGGACCTACGAGCAGTACTTC. This codes for CASSIELAGTYEQYF.

The chain uses TRBV19 and TRBJ1-1; TRBD1 might be the D (5 bases). Germline V gene lookup returns CDR1 LNHDA and CDR2 SQIVND (reference sequence). Deletions cut 5 bases from V and 1 base from J, with 14 bases between. CDR3 length: 15 amino acids. Here the CDR3 reads CASSSQGFQNTEAFF. CDR3 bases: TGTGCCAGTAGTTCCCAGGGATTTCAGAACACTGAAGCTTTCTTT.

This chain uses TRBV3-1 (or the pseudogene TRBV3-2) with TRBJ2-7; no reliable D call. The V end lost 5 bases, the J end lost 6 bases, and 8 bases lay between the germline ends. The CDR3 sequence is 11 residues long. In germline, CDR1 is LGHDT, CDR2 YNNKEL (reference sequence). CDR3 sequence (DNA): TGTGCCAGCAGCAATGCGGCCGAGCAGTACTTC. Its protein product is CASSNAAEQYF.

The chain recombines TRBV6-1 with TRBJ2-7, with 8 nucleotides matching TRBD1. The CDR3 covers 14 residues. V lost 3 bases to trimming and J lost 2 bases; unmatched junction nucleotides: 3. Germline CDR1 and CDR2: MNHNS and SASEGT. The CDR3 nucleotides read TGTGCCAGCAGTGAGACAGGGGCCCCCTACGAGCAGTACTTC. As protein: CASSETGAPYEQYF.

This chain links TRBV7-2 with TRBJ1-2, with 9 nucleotides matching TRBD1. Trimming at V came to 4 bases and at J to 3 bases, leaving 6 bases not matched to a gene. The CDR3 runs 15 residues. Per germline, CDR1 SGHTA and CDR2 FQGNSA. CDR3 sequence (DNA): TGTGCCAGCAGCTCGTCAGGACAGGGGTACTATGGCTACACCTTC. Translation gives CASSSSGQGYYGYTF.

The rearrangement uses TRBV28 and TRBJ1-1; D perhaps matches TRBD1 (6 bases). The germline gives CDR1 MDHEN, CDR2 SYDVKM. The germline V and J ends were trimmed by 11 bases and 0 bases, with 13 bases remaining between them. This CDR3 has 13 amino acids. The CDR3 spells CAGRTAVNTEAFF. The CDR3 region has the DNA TGTGCCGGAAGGACAGCCGTGAACACTGAAGCTTTCTTT.

The rearrangement uses TRBV14 and TRBJ1-1; D gene ambiguous. The V and J ends lost 5 bases and 3 bases respectively, with 7 bases between them. Germline CDR1 reads SGHDN; CDR2 reads FVKESK. CDR3 length: 12 residues. The DNA of the CDR3 is TGTGCCAGCAGCGCCGGGTACACTGAAGCTTTCTTT. This encodes CASSAGYTEAFF.

V usage is TRBV5-8 and J usage is TRBJ2-5; D is unresolved. Germline lookup yields CDR1 SGHTS and CDR2 YDEGEE. The CDR3 loop spans 12 amino acids. Trimming removed 2 bases at V and 0 bases at J, with 2 bases between. The CDR3 coding sequence is TGTGCCAGCAGCTTCAACCAAGAGACCCAGTACTTC. Translation: CASSFNQETQYF. Complete variable domain (other parts from reference TRBV5-8 and TRBJ2-5): EAGVTQSPTHLIKTRGQQATLRCSPISGHTSVYWYQQALGLGLQFLLWYDEGEERNRGNFPPRFSGRQFPNYSSELNVNALELEDSALYLCASSFNQETQYFGPGTRLLVL.

This clone was detected once. The rearrangement links TRBV11-3 to TRBJ1-6; D is unclear. The germline V and J ends were trimmed by 3 bases and 9 bases, with 12 bases remaining between them. The CDR3 length is 14 residues. Germline V gene lookup returns CDR1 SGHNT and CDR2 YENEEA. The CDR3 protein is CASSFNDRGSPLHF. The CDR3 region has the DNA TGTGCCAGCAGCTTTAATGATCGGGGTTCACCCCTCCACTTT.

This clone was observed once. V is TRBV5-1 and J is TRBJ2-5; D ambiguous. V lost 0 bases, J lost 5 bases, and 11 bases lay in between. Germline V gives CDR1 SGHRS, CDR2 YFSETQ. The CDR3 has 14 residues. The CDR3 spells CASSLGRGRETQYF. Here the CDR3 DNA reads TGCGCCAGCAGCTTGGGCAGAGGTCGGGAGACCCAGTACTTC.

In DNA form, the CDR3 reads TGCGCCAGCAGTCAAATGCCGGGACTAGCGGGGGCCCGGTACTTC. Its protein product is CASSQMPGLAGARYF. The J gene is TRBJ2-7, the V gene TRBV23-1; 14 positions agree with TRBD2. TRBV23-1 is recorded as an ORF, its role being uncertain. Germline trimming cut 2 bases from V and 12 bases from J; bases unmatched to any gene: 9. The CDR3 has 15 residues.